This entry is about one T cell receptor (beta chain). Its antigen remains unknown. One junction end does not reproduce the germline sequence, and a read error may be involved. Authors' analysis steps: A papillary thyroid cancer distant-metastasis classifier was built from CDR3 differences across clinicopathological groups. Via MiXCR, TCRdb re-called the PCR reads. These V and J calls rely on TCRdb rather than the paper's analysis. The sample yields about 40,000 clones, about an eighth seen once. The data stem from a study of metastatic and nonmetastatic thyroid tumors. Whole-study context: The study looked at repertoires side by side in blood and in tumor or nodule tissue from malignant and benign thyroid patients. Broader study findings: Reportedly, malignant thyroid tumors had significantly higher TCR beta diversity than benign nodules, in blood and tumor.

Germline V gene sequence: CDR1 SGHRS, CDR2 YFSETQ. The CDR3 has 13 amino acids. All patients were untreated before thyroid surgery. The clonotype was recovered from a female donor with papillary thyroid cancer or a benign thyroid nodule (not recorded which). Some clones in this sample may be carry-over from other donors' samples. What was sequenced was blood. The rearrangement joins TRBV5-1 to TRBJ2-1, with TRBD2 as a possible D gene (6 bases). CDR3 protein: CASSERVGYEQLF. The CDR3 region has the DNA TGCGCCAGCAGCGAGCGGGTGGGCTATGAGCAGCTCTTC.